This T cell receptor (beta chain) was recovered during a study of radiotherapy plus CTLA-4 blockade in lung cancer. Notes on this clone: Other DNA sequences in the sample encode the same CDR3.

The study gave focal radiation plus ipilimumab CTLA-4 blockade to patients with chemo-refractory metastatic non-small-cell lung cancer. Sequencing used immunoSEQ multiplex PCR; TCRdb keeps in-frame clones, though not all of them. The sample has some 38,000 clones, over 65% seen once; the top ten hold around 9.5%. With 6 bases removed from V and 4 bases from J, the gap between germline ends came to 4 bases. The CDR3 length is 11 residues. Germline CDR1 and CDR2: MDHEN and SYDVKM. The receptor was derived from a human donor with non-small cell lung cancer who had stable disease on radiotherapy plus ipilimumab. The chain joins TRBV28 to TRBJ2-1, with unresolved D. The sample in question was peripheral blood, obtained from a patient treated with radiotherapy plus ipilimumab. DNA of the CDR3: TGTGCCAGCAGCCCGTACAATGAGCAGTTCTTC. Protein: CASSPYNEQFF. The whole variable domain, remainder taken from reference TRBV28 and TRBJ2-1, is DVKVTQSSRYLVKRTGEKVFLECVQDMDHENMFWYRQDPGLGLRLIYFSYDVKMKEKGDIPEGYSVSREKKERFSLILESASTNQTSMYLCASSPYNEQFFGPGTRLTVL.